There are many counts of the clone carrying this TCR beta chain. This beta chain is an unintended read in a library built for alpha chains; its size means little. The data were taken from a study of spatial heterogeneity in lung cancer. The V gene end was trimmed by 5 bases and the J gene end by 4 bases; junction bases not matched to a gene: 17. The CDR3 spans 18 residues. Germline values: CDR1 SGHRS, CDR2 YFSETQ. TCRdb reprocessed the 5' RACE reads via MiXCR and lists one record per CDR3 protein. In the table there are 6,000 to 8,500 distinct CDR3 sequences, over 6.5% of which are singletons. Sample time point: sample taken at primary tumor resection. Tumor, nontumor lung or frozen PBMC supplied whole RNA that was sequenced unsorted. The donor population consisted of approximately 79 patients with untreated, early-stage non-small cell lung cancer.

This receptor was obtained from a male donor with early-stage non-small cell lung cancer. V and J are TRBV5-1 and TRBJ2-3; the match to TRBD2 covers 9 bases. Sequences were derived from PBMCs, sampled at surgery. The CDR3 region is CASRSGQYGGRAADTQYF. CDR3 DNA: TGCGCCAGCAGGTCCGGCCAATATGGCGGGAGGGCGGCAGATACGCAGTATTTT.